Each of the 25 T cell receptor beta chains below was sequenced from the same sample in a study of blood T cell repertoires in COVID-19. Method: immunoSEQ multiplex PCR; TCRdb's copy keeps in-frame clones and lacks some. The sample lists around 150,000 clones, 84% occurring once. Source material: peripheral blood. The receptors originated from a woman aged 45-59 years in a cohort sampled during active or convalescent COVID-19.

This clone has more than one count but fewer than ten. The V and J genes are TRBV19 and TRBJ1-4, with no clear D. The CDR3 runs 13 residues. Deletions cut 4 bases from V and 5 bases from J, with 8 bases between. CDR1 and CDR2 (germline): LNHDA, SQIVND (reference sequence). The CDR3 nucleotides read TGTGCCAGTAGTAGCCAGGCCAATGAAAAACTGTTTTTT. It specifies CASSSQANEKLFF.

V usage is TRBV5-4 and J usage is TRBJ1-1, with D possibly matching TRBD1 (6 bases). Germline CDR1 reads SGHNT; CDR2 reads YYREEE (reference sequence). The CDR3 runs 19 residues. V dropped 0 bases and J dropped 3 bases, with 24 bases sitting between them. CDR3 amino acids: CASSLAGGFFWGQDTEAFF. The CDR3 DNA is TGTGCCAGCAGCTTGGCGGGAGGATTTTTCTGGGGGCAGGACACTGAAGCTTTCTTT.

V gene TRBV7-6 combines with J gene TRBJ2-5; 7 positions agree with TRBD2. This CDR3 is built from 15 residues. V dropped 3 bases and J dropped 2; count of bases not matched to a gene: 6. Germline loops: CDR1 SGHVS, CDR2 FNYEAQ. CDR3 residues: CASSFDSGGQETQYF. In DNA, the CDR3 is TGTGCCAGCAGCTTTGACTCGGGGGGACAAGAGACCCAGTACTTC.

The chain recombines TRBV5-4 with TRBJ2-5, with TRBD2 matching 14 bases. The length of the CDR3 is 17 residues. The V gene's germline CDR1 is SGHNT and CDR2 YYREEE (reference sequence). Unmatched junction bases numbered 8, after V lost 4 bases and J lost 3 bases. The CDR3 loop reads CASSPGLAGGNEETQYF. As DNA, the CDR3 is TGTGCCAGCAGCCCAGGACTAGCGGGGGGAAACGAAGAGACCCAGTACTTC.

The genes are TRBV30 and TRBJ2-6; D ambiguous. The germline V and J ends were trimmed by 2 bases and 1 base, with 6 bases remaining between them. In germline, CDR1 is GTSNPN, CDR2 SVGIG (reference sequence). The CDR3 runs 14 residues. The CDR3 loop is CAWSRQSGANVLTF. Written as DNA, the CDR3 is TGTGCCTGGAGTCGCCAGTCTGGGGCCAACGTCCTGACTTTC.

The CDR3 coding sequence is TGTGCCAGCAGCTTCTCCGACTATGGCTACACCTTC. It is translated as CASSFSDYGYTF. The J gene is TRBJ1-2, the V gene TRBV7-8, with D unclear. The CDR3 has 12 residues. The germline CDR1 and CDR2 sequences are SGHVS and FQNEAQ. V dropped 3 bases and J dropped 3 bases, with 5 bases sitting between them. The whole variable domain, remainder taken from reference TRBV7-8 and TRBJ1-2, is GAGVSQSPRYKVAKRGQDVALRCDPISGHVSLFWYQQALGQGPEFLTYFQNEAQLDKSGLPSDRFFAERPEGSVSTLKIQRTQQEDSAVYLCASSFSDYGYTFGSGTRLTVV.

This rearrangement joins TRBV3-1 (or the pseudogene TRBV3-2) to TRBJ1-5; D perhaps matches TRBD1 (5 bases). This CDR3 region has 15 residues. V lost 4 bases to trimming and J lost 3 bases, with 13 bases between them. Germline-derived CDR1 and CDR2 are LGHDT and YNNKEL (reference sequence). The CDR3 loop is CASSPNVGANQPQHF. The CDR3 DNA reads TGTGCCAGCAGCCCCAACGTAGGGGCCAATCAGCCCCAGCATTTT.

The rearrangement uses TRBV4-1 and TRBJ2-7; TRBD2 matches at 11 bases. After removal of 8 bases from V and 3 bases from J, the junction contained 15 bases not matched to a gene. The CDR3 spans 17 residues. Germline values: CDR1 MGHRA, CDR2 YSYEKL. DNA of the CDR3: TGCGCCAGCCCTAGCCCGCCAACTAGCGGGGGCCACTACGAGCAGTACTTC. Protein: CASPSPPTSGGHYEQYF.

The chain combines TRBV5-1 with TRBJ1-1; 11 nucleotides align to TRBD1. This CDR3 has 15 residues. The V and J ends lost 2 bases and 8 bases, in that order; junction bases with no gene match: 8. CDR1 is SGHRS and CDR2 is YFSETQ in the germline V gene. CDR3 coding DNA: TGCGCCAGCAGCTTAGACGGACAGGGGGCTAGGGAAGCTTTCTTT. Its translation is CASSLDGQGAREAFF.

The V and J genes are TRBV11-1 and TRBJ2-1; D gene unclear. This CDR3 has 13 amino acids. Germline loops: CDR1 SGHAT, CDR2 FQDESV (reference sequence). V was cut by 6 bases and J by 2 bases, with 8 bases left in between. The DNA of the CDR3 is TGTGCCAGCAGAGAACAGCCCTACAATGAGCAGTTCTTC. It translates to CASREQPYNEQFF. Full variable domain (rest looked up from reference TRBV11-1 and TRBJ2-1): EAEVAQSPRYKITEKSQAVAFWCDPISGHATLYWYRQILGQGPELLVQFQDESVVDDSQLPKDRFSAERLKGVDSTLKIQPAELGDSAMYLCASREQPYNEQFFGPGTRLTVL.

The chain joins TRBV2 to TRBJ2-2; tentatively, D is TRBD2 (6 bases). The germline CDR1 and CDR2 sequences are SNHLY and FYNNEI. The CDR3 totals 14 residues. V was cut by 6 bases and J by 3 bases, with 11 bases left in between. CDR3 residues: CASRGDSDTGELFF. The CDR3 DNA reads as TGTGCCAGCAGAGGGGACTCCGACACCGGGGAGCTGTTTTTT.

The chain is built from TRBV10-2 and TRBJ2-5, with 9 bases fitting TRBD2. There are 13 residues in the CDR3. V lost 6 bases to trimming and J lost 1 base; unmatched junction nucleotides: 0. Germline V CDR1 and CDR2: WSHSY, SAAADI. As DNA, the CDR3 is TGCGCCAGCAGGACTAGCGGCCAAGAGACCCAGTACTTC. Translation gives CASRTSGQETQYF.

The CDR3 DNA reads as TGTGCCAGCTCACCTCTTGGGCAGACGCTTTCGATGAACACTGAAGCTTTCTTT. Translated: CASSPLGQTLSMNTEAFF. This chain joins TRBV18 and TRBJ1-1; D gene uncertain. The CDR3 has 18 residues. Germline V gene lookup returns CDR1 KGHSH and CDR2 LQKENI. V was clipped by 3 bases and J by 0 bases, with 20 bases between them.

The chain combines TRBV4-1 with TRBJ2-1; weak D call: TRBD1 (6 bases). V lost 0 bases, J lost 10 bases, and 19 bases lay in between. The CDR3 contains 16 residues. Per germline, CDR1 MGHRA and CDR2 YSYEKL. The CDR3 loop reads CASSQEGVSGRGEQFF. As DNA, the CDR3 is TGCGCCAGCAGCCAAGAAGGGGTCAGCGGAAGGGGGGAGCAGTTCTTC.

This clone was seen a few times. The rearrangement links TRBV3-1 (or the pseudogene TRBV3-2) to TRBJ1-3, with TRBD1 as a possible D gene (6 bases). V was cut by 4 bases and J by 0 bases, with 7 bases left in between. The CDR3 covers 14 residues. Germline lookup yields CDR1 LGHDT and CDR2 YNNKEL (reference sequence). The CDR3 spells CASSPDSSGNTIYF. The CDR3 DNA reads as TGTGCCAGCAGCCCGGACAGCTCTGGAAACACCATATATTTT.

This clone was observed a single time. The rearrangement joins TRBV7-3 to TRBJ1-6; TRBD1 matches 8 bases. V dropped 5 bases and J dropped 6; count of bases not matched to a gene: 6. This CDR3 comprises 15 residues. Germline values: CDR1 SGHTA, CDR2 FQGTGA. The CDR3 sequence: CASSLIGQGNSPLHF. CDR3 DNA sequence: TGTGCCAGCAGCCTAATCGGACAGGGTAATTCACCCCTCCACTTT. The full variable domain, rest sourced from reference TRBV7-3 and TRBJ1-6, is GAGVSQTPSNKVTEKGKYVELRCDPISGHTALYWYRQSLGQGPEFLIYFQGTGAADDSGLPNDRFFAVRPEGSVSTLKIQRTERGDSAVYLCASSLIGQGNSPLHFGNGTRLTVT.

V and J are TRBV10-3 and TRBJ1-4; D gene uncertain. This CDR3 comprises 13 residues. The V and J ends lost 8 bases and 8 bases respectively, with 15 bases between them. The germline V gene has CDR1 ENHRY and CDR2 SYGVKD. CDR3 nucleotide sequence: TGTGCCATCCGCGGGCAGGATTGGGAAAAACTGTTTTTT. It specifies CAIRGQDWEKLFF.

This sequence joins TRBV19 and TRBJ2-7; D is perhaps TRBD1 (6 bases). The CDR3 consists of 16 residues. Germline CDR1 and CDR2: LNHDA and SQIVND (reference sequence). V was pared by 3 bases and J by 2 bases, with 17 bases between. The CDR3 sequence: CASSISTGFQPYEQYF. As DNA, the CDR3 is TGTGCCAGTAGTATCTCAACAGGGTTTCAACCCTACGAGCAGTACTTC.

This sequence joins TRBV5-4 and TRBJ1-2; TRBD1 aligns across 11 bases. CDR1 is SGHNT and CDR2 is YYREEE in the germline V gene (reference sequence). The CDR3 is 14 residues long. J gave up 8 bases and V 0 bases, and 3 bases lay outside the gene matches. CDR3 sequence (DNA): TGTGCCAGCAGCTTGGAGGGACAGGGGGGAGGCTACACCTTC. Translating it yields CASSLEGQGGGYTF.

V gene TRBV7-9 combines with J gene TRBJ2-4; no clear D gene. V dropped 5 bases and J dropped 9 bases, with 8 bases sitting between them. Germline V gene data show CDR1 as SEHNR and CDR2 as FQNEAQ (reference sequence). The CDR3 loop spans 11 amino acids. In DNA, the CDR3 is TGTGCCAGCAGCATCGAGGTCATTCAGTACTTC. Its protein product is CASSIEVIQYF.

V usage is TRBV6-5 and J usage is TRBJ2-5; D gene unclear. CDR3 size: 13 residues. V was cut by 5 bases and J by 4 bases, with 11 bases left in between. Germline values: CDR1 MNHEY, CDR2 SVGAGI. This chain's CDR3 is CASSTEKIETQYF. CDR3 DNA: TGTGCCAGCAGTACTGAAAAGATAGAGACCCAGTACTTC.

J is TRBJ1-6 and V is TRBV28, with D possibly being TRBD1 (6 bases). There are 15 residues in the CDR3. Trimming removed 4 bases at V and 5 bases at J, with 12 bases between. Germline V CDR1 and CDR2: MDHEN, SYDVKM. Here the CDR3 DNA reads TGTGCCAGCAGTTCCGGGACACTCAATAATTCACCCCTCCACTTT. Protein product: CASSSGTLNNSPLHF.

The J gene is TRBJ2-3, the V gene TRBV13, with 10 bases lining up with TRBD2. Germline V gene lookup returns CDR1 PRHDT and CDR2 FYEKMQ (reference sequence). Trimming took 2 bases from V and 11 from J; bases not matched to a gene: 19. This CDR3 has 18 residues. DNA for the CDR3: TGTGCCAGCAGCTTACAGTCTAGGCTAGCGGGGGTCCGGGGTGGGCAGTATTTT. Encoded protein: CASSLQSRLAGVRGGQYF.

DNA for the CDR3: TGCAGCGTAGAGGGACAGGGTCTCTACGAGCAGTACTTC. Amino acids: CSVEGQGLYEQYF. The chain joins TRBV29-1 to TRBJ2-7, with TRBD1 matching over 9 bases. The CDR3 spans 13 residues. CDR1 is SQVTM and CDR2 is ANQGSEA in the germline V gene. V lost 6 bases, J lost 3 bases, and 6 bases stayed unmatched.

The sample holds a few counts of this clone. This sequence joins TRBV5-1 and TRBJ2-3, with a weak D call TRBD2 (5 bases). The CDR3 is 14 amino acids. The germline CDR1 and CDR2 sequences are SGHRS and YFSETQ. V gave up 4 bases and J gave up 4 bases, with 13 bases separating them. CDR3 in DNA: TGCGCCAGCAGCCCACTCGAGGGTTCAGATACGCAGTATTTT. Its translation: CASSPLEGSDTQYF.